The sequence of this T cell receptor (beta chain) was determined in a study of a mutant IDH1 vaccine in newly diagnosed glioma. The wider study: Patients got their first vaccination 4-6 weeks after radiotherapy alone, or with temozolomide cycles. Study-wide findings and caveats: The authors found pseudoprogression apparently unrelated to changes in top peripheral T cell clonotypes.

Details on this clone: What it binds is unknown.

The CDR3 is 15 amino acids. Germline CDR1 SGHNT, CDR2 YYREEE (reference sequence). Trimming pared 4 bases from V and 1 base from J, leaving 13 bases between. TCRdb keeps only in-frame clones here, not all; method: immunoSEQ multiplex PCR. The sample includes some 51,000 clones, around four fifths of them seen just once. The time point here: week 5, during vaccination. The study gave 300 ug of mutant IDH1 20-mer peptide per vaccine dose, with topical imiquimod. This chain joins TRBV5-4 and TRBJ2-3; no firm D call. The sequenced sample was PBMCs, obtained from a glioma patient whose treatment included an IDH1 peptide vaccine. The receptor was derived from a woman aged 40 to 50 with glioma. For the CDR3, the DNA is TGTGCCAGCAGCCCTGGGGTCGCGGGCACAGATACGCAGTATTTT. Translating gives CASSPGVAGTDTQYF.